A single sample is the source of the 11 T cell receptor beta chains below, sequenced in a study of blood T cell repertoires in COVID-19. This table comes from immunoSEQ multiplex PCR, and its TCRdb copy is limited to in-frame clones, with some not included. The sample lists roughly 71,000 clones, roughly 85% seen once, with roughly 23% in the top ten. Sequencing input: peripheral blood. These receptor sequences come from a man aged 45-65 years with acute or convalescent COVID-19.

Here the CDR3 DNA reads TGTGCCAGCAGCCAAGATACCGGGTCCACTGAAGCTTTCTTT. Translating it yields CASSQDTGSTEAFF. V usage is TRBV3-1 (or the pseudogene TRBV3-2) and J usage is TRBJ1-1; D gene ambiguous. Trimming removed 0 bases at V and 4 bases at J, with 9 bases between. The CDR3 has 14 amino acids. Germline V gene lookup returns CDR1 LGHDT and CDR2 YNNKEL (reference sequence).

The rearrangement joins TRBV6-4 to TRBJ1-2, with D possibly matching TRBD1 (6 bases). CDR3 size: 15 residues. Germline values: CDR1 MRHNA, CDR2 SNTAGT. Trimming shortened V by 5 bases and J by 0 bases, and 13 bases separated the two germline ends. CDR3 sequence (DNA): TGTGCCAGCAGTTTATCAGGGGAAGCTAACTATGGCTACACCTTC. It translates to CASSLSGEANYGYTF.

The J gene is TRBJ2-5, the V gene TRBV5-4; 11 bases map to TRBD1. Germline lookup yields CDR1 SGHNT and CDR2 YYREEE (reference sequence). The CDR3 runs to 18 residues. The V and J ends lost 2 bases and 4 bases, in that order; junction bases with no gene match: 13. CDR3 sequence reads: CASSFGQGARGLIETQYF. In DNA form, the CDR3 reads TGTGCCAGCAGCTTCGGACAGGGGGCGCGAGGATTGATAGAGACCCAGTACTTC. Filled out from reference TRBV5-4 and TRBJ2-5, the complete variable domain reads ETGVTQSPTHLIKTRGQQVTLRCSSQSGHNTVSWYQQALGQGPQFIFQYYREEENGRGNFPPRFSGLQFPNYSSELNVNALELDDSALYLCASSFGQGARGLIETQYFGPGTRLLVL.

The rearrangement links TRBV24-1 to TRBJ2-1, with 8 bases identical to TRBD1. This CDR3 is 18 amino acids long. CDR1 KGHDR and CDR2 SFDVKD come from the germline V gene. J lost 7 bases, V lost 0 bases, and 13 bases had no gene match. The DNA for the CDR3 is TGTGCCACCAGTGATTTGAGCGCCGGGACAGGAATGAGGAATGAGCAGTTCTTC. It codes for CATSDLSAGTGMRNEQFF.

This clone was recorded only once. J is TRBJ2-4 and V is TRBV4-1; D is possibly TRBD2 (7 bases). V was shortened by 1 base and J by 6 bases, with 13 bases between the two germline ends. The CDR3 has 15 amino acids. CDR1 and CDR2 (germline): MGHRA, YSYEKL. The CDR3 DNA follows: TGCGCCAGCAGCCAAGTCGGGGGGCCGGGAAACATTCAGTACTTC. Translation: CASSQVGGPGNIQYF.

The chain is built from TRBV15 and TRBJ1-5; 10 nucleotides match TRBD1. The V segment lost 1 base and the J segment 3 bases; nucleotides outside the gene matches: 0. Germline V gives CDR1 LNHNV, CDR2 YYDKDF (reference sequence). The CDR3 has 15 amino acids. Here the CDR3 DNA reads TGTGCCACCAGCAGAGGACAGGGGGCCAATCAGCCCCAGCATTTT. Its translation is CATSRGQGANQPQHF.

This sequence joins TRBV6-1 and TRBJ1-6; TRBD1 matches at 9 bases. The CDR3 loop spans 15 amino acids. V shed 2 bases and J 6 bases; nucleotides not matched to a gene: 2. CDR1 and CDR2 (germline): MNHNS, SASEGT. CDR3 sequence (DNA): TGTGCCAGCAGTGAAACGGACAGGGGTAATTCACCCCTCCACTTT. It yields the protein CASSETDRGNSPLHF.

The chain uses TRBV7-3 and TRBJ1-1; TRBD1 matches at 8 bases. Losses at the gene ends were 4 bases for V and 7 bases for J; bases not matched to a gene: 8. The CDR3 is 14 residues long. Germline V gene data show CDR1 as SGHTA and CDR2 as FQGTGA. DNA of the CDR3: TGTGCCAGCAGCTACGAGGACAGGGAAGATGAAGCTTTCTTT. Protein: CASSYEDREDEAFF.

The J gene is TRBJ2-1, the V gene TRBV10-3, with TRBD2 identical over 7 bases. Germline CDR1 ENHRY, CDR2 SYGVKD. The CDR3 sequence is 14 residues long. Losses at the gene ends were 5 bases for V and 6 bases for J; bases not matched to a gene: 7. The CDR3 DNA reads TGTGCCATCAGTAAGGCTAGCGGAGGCAATGAGCAGTTCTTC. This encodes CAISKASGGNEQFF.

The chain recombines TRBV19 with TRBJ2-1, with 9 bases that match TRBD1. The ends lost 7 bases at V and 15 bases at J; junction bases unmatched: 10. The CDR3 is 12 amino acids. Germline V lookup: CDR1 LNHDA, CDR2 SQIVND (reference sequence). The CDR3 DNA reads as TGTGCCAGTACCCCTCGCACAGGGGGCTGGTTCTTC. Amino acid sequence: CASTPRTGGWFF.

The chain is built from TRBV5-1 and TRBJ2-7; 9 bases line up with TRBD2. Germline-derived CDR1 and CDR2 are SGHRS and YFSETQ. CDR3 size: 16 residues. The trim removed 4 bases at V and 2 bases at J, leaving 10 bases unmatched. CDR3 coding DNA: TGCGCCAGCAGCCGGGGGGCTAGCGGGATGACCTACGAGCAGTACTTC. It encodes CASSRGASGMTYEQYF.